The T cell receptor (beta chain) under discussion was sequenced for a study of response to subunit inactivated influenza vaccine. TCRdb reprocessed the RT-PCR reads via MiXCR and lists one record per CDR3 protein. This sample has approximately 680,000 distinct CDR3 sequences, with about a sixth found just once. In this sample, this clonotype turned up a few times. The antigen remains unidentified. General study points: It was suggested by the authors that few new T cells are recruited by each seasonal influenza vaccination.

CDR1 is SGHRS, CDR2 YFSETQ, per germline. V was cut by 4 bases and J by 0 bases, with 10 bases left in between. The CDR3 extends over 14 amino acids. This TCR derives from a man between 50 and 59 years old who received an inactivated influenza vaccine. The J gene is TRBJ1-1, the V gene TRBV5-1; the D is unclear. This sample comprised PBMCs from blood, obtained 12 days after vaccination. The CDR3 region is CASSKDGMNTEAFF. For the CDR3, the DNA is TGCGCCAGCAGCAAGGACGGAATGAACACTGAAGCTTTCTTT.